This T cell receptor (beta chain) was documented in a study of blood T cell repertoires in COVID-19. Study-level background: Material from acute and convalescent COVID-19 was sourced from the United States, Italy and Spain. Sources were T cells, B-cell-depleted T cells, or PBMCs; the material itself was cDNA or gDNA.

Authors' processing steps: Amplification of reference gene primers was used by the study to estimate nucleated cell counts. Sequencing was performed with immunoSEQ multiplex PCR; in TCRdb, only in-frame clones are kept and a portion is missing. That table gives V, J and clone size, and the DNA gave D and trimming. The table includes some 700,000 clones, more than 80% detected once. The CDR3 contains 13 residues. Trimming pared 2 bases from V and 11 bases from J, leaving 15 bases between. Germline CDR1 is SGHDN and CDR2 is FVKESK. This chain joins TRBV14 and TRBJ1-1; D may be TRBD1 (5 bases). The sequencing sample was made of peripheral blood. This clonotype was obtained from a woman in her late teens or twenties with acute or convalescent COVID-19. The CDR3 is CASSQPGGRRAFF. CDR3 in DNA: TGTGCCAGCAGCCAACCCGGGGGTCGCAGGGCTTTCTTT. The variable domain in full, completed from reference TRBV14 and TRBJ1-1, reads EAGVTQFPSHSVIEKGQTVTLRCDPISGHDNLYWYRRVMGKEIKFLLHFVKESKQDESGMPNNRFLAERTGGTYSTLKVQPAELEDSGVYFCASSQPGGRRAFFGQGTRLTVV.